Listed below are T cell receptor beta chains from one sample, sequenced in a study of OX40 agonist ivuxolimab in advanced cancers. Sequenced by immunoSEQ multiplex PCR; TCRdb stores in-frame clones only, minus some. Seen here are 50,000 to 65,000 clones, around 81% observed once, and the top ten hold over 0.95%. This specimen consisted of CD4+ or CD8+ T cells sorted from blood, obtained in a trial of the OX40 agonist ivuxolimab. Every receptor here comes from an adult with an advanced solid tumor such as melanoma, head and neck, liver or kidney cancer. Both conserved end residues are part of each CDR3. A D gene is named only where the DNA matches it firmly. Part of the rows lack a size; the others show once, few, many or a class for expanded clones.

J gene	V gene	clone size	D gene	CDR3 protein	CDR3 DNA
TRBJ1-4	TRBV6-6	-	-	CASSYLQGANEKLFF	TGTGCCAGCAGTTACCTTCAAGGGGCTAATGAAAAACTGTTTTTT
TRBJ1-5	TRBV7-8	few	TRBD1	CASSVRQGPNQPQHF	TGTGCCAGCAGCGTACGACAGGGTCCCAATCAGCCCCAGCATTTT
TRBJ2-3	TRBV6-5	-	-	CASSSGRNTDTQYF	TGTGCCAGCAGTTCGGGACGGAACACAGATACGCAGTATTTT
TRBJ1-2	TRBV9	-	-	CASSDGDLTDGYTF	TGTGCCAGCAGCGACGGAGACCTTACCGATGGCTACACCTTC
TRBJ2-3	TRBV2	-	-	CASRGGPSTDTQYF	TGTGCCAGCAGGGGGGGGCCGAGCACAGATACGCAGTATTTT
TRBJ2-1	TRBV6-5	-	TRBD2	CASSTGLVVNEQFF	TGTGCCAGCAGTACAGGACTAGTAGTCAATGAGCAGTTCTTC
TRBJ2-1	TRBV4-2	-	TRBD2	CASSPLLAGGNNEQFF	TGTGCCAGCAGCCCTCTGCTAGCGGGGGGTAACAATGAGCAGTTCTTC
TRBJ2-5	TRBV10-3	-	TRBD1	CAISEFGTGRQETQYF	TGTGCCATCAGTGAGTTTGGGACAGGGCGGCAAGAGACCCAGTACTTC
TRBJ2-3	TRBV11-2	-	-	CASSSSSPDTQYF	TGTGCCAGCAGCTCATCTAGCCCAGATACGCAGTATTTT
TRBJ1-2	TRBV5-4	few	TRBD1	CASTPLMAGGLEKGYTF	TGTGCCAGCACCCCGCTTATGGCAGGGGGATTAGAGAAGGGCTACACCTTC
TRBJ1-1	TRBV6-7	-	-	CASSYWDRELVTEAFF	TGTGCCAGCAGTTACTGGGACCGGGAATTGGTCACTGAAGCTTTCTTT
TRBJ2-2	TRBV27	-	TRBD2	CASARVELADPTGELFF	TGTGCCAGCGCTCGGGTTGAACTAGCGGACCCCACCGGGGAGCTGTTTTTT
TRBJ2-7	TRBV7-7	-	TRBD1	CASSRGQDSYEQYF	TGTGCCAGCAGCCGCGGACAGGACTCCTACGAGCAGTACTTC
TRBJ2-4	TRBV27	-	TRBD1	CASTLEGAGYPCIQYF	TGTGCCAGCACCCTTGAGGGGGCAGGGTACCCTTGCATTCAGTACTTC
TRBJ2-7	TRBV5-6	once	-	CASSPEGQRVSYEQYF	TGTGCCAGCAGCCCGGAGGGACAGAGGGTTTCCTACGAGCAGTACTTC
TRBJ1-2	TRBV9	-	-	CASSVGGGIGYTF	TGTGCCAGCAGCGTAGGGGGAGGGATAGGCTACACCTTC
TRBJ1-3	TRBV5-6	-	-	CASTDLPGNTIYF	TGTGCCAGCACCGACCTTCCGGGAAACACCATATATTTT
TRBJ2-1	TRBV7-9	-	TRBD2	CASSLPAGGLIYNEQFF	TGTGCCAGCAGCTTACCAGCGGGGGGGTTAATCTACAATGAGCAGTTCTTC
TRBJ2-3	TRBV10-3	-	TRBD2	CAISQTSGNTDTQYF	TGTGCCATCAGTCAGACTAGCGGGAACACAGATACGCAGTATTTT
TRBJ1-3	TRBV21-1	few	-	CASSGTETRTDSGNTIYF	TGTGCCAGCAGCGGGACTGAAACCAGGACGGACTCTGGAAACACCATATATTTT
TRBJ2-1	TRBV7-9	-	TRBD2	CASSLPPRLAGGHNEQFF	TGTGCCAGCAGCTTACCTCCTCGGCTAGCGGGGGGCCACAATGAGCAGTTCTTC
TRBJ2-7	TRBV30	-	TRBD1	CACLPMGQGDREQYF	TGTGCCTGCCTACCAATGGGACAGGGGGATCGAGAGCAGTACTTC
TRBJ1-1	TRBV5-3	-	-	CASSLGHTSSTFF	TGTGCCAGCAGCCTGGGACATACCTCCTCTACTTTCTTT
TRBJ2-1	TRBV11-2	-	TRBD1	CASSPTTGTGIWNEQFF	TGTGCCAGCAGTCCCACCACCGGGACAGGGATATGGAATGAGCAGTTCTTC
TRBJ1-1	TRBV6-5	-	-	CASLRSGVNTEAFF	TGTGCCAGTTTGAGGTCAGGGGTGAACACTGAAGCTTTCTTT
TRBJ2-1	TRBV7-6	-	TRBD1	CASSPFLPQGASDEQFF	TGTGCCAGCAGCCCGTTTCTCCCACAGGGGGCGAGCGATGAGCAGTTCTTC
TRBJ2-1	TRBV6-1	-	-	CASSAEANEQFF	TGTGCCAGCAGTGCCGAGGCCAATGAGCAGTTCTTC
TRBJ1-1	TRBV7-9	-	-	CASMPQGQVMNTEAFF	TGTGCCAGCATGCCACAGGGTCAGGTAATGAACACTGAAGCTTTCTTT
TRBJ2-5	TRBV5-8	once	TRBD1	CASSLGGTAQETQYF	TGTGCCAGCAGCTTGGGGGGGACAGCACAAGAGACCCAGTACTTC
TRBJ2-5	TRBV18	-	-	CASSPARGEDSQETQYF	TGTGCCAGCTCACCAGCGCGAGGGGAAGACTCCCAAGAGACCCAGTACTTC
TRBJ2-5	TRBV18	few	-	CASSQNRDETQYF	TGTGCCAGCTCACAAAACCGGGACGAGACCCAGTACTTC
TRBJ2-1	TRBV19	-	TRBD2	CASSTGLADTTQQFF	TGTGCCAGTAGTACCGGACTAGCGGATACCACACAGCAGTTCTTC
TRBJ2-2	TRBV6-5	few	-	CASRYTGELFF	TGTGCCAGCAGATACACCGGGGAGCTGTTTTTT
TRBJ2-7	TRBV18	once	TRBD1	CASSAQGQAYEQYF	TGTGCCAGCTCAGCACAGGGGCAGGCCTACGAGCAGTACTTC
TRBJ2-1	TRBV7-3	-	-	CASSLEPGASVGEQFF	TGTGCCAGCAGCTTAGAGCCTGGGGCCTCCGTGGGTGAGCAGTTCTTC
TRBJ2-7	TRBV6-6	few	-	CASSGTVTYEQYF	TGTGCCAGCAGTGGGACGGTTACCTACGAGCAGTACTTC
TRBJ1-3	TRBV7-2	medium-sized	-	CASSYDKGNTIYF	TGTGCCAGCAGCTACGACAAAGGAAACACCATATATTTT
TRBJ1-2	TRBV2	-	-	CASTQRNYGYTF	TGTGCCAGCACCCAGCGAAACTATGGCTACACCTTC
TRBJ2-5	TRBV5-1	-	TRBD2	CASSLQYSLTGGGRWTQYF	TGCGCCAGCAGCTTACAGTACAGCCTGACTGGCGGGGGACGCTGGACCCAGTACTTC
TRBJ2-2	TRBV18	once	TRBD2	CASSLRVIGQLGGRSGELFF	TGTGCCAGCTCACTGAGAGTTATCGGACAGCTTGGCGGGAGGTCCGGGGAGCTGTTTTTT
TRBJ2-3	TRBV7-6	-	-	CASSLITGSTDTQYF	TGTGCCAGCAGCCTTATCACAGGTAGCACAGATACGCAGTATTTT
TRBJ1-6	TRBV5-4	-	-	CASNSGNNNSPLHF	TGTGCCAGCAACTCAGGCAATAATAATTCACCCCTCCACTTT
TRBJ1-5	TRBV7-9	-	-	CASSLATGDQPQHF	TGTGCCAGCAGCTTAGCGACAGGCGATCAGCCCCAGCATTTT
TRBJ2-5	TRBV20-1	-	-	CSASASQTQYF	TGCAGTGCTAGTGCCTCCCAGACCCAGTACTTC
TRBJ2-1	TRBV14	few	-	CASSPIRGSNEQFF	TGTGCCAGCAGCCCTATAAGGGGCTCCAATGAGCAGTTCTTC
TRBJ2-3	TRBV19	-	TRBD2	CATAGTSGGDTQYF	TGTGCCACCGCCGGGACTAGCGGGGGCGATACGCAGTATTTT
TRBJ2-5	TRBV6-1	-	-	CASRPTVEETQYF	TGTGCCAGCAGGCCGACAGTGGAAGAGACCCAGTACTTC
TRBJ2-5	TRBV9	-	TRBD2	CASSVGAGVPETQYF	TGTGCCAGCAGCGTAGGAGCGGGGGTGCCCGAGACCCAGTACTTC
TRBJ1-4	TRBV4-1	-	TRBD1	CASSQDGQGGEKLFF	TGCGCCAGCAGCCAAGATGGGCAGGGGGGTGAAAAACTGTTTTTT
TRBJ1-4	TRBV19	-	-	CASSTKRATNEKLFF	TGTGCCAGTAGTACTAAGAGAGCAACTAATGAAAAACTGTTTTTT
TRBJ2-6	TRBV11-2	-	-	CASSFVGGPGANVLTF	TGTGCCAGCAGCTTCGTCGGGGGGCCTGGGGCCAACGTCCTGACTTTC
TRBJ2-7	TRBV28	-	TRBD1	CASSHPWTGREQYF	TGTGCCAGCAGTCATCCTTGGACAGGGAGGGAGCAGTACTTC
TRBJ2-3	TRBV11-1	-	TRBD2	CASSLDQRGNTDTQYF	TGTGCCAGCAGCTTAGACCAGCGGGGGAATACAGATACGCAGTATTTT
TRBJ1-5	TRBV19	-	-	CASSGDEVNQPQHF	TGTGCCAGTAGTGGTGACGAGGTCAATCAGCCCCAGCATTTT